The T cell receptor (beta chain) under discussion was sequenced for a study of blood T cell repertoires in COVID-19. Study overall: From the United States, Italy and Spain came samples of acute and convalescent COVID-19.

The CDR3 runs to 14 residues. Germline V CDR1 and CDR2: MNHEY, SVGAGI. V dropped 8 bases and J dropped 0; count of bases not matched to a gene: 3. Original analysis: Reference gene primer amplification in the assay estimated nucleated cell counts. Profiling relied on immunoSEQ multiplex PCR, and the TCRdb table lists in-frame clones only, not all of them. V and J calls and clone size come straight from that table; D and trimming were deduced from the DNA. The sample includes around 26,000 clones, around 80% of them seen just once. The J gene is TRBJ1-4, the V gene TRBV6-5; 7 nucleotides match TRBD1. The receptor was derived from a woman aged 80 or older with acute or convalescent COVID-19. The sample was peripheral blood. The CDR3 reads CASADRATNEKLFF. The CDR3 DNA is TGTGCCAGCGCTGACAGGGCAACTAATGAAAAACTGTTTTTT.